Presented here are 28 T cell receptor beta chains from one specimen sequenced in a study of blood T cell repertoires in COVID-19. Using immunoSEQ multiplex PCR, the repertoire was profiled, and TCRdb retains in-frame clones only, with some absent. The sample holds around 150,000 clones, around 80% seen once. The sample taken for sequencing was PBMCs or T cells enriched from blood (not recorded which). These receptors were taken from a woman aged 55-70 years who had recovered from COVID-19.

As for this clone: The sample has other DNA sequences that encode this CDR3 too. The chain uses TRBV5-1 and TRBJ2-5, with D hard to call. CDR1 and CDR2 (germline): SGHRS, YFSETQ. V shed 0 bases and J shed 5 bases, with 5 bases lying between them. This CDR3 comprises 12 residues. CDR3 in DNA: TGCGCCAGCAGCTTGGCCGGTGAGACCCAGTACTTC. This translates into CASSLAGETQYF.

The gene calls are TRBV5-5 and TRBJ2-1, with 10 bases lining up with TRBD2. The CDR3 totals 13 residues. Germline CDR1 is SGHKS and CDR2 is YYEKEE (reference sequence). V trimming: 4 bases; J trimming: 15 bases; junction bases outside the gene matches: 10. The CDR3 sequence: CASSPVSGGSGFF. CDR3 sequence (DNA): TGTGCCAGCAGCCCCGTTAGCGGGGGGTCGGGGTTCTTC.

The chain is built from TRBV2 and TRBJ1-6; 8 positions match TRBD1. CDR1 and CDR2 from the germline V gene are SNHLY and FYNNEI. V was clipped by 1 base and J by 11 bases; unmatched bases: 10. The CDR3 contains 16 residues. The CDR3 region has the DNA TGTGCCAGCAGTGAAGAATCAGGGACAGGTGGGGCACCCCTCCACTTT. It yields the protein CASSEESGTGGAPLHF.

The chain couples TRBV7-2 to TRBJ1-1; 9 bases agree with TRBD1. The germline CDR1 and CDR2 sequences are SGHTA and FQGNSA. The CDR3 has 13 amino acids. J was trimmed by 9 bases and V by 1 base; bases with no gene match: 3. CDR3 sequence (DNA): TGTGCCAGCAGCTTAGATGGGACAGGGAAAGCTTTCTTT. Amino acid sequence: CASSLDGTGKAFF. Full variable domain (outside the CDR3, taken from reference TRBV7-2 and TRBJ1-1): GAGVSQSPSNKVTEKGKDVELRCDPISGHTALYWYRQSLGQGLEFLIYFQGNSAPDKSGLPSDRFSAERTGGSVSTLTIQRTQQEDSAVYLCASSLDGTGKAFFGQGTRLTVV.

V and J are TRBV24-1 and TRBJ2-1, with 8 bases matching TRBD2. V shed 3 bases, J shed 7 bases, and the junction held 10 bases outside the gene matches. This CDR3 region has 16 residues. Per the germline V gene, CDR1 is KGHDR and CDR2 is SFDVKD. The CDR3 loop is CATSDAAGGRRNEQFF. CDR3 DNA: TGTGCCACCAGTGATGCTGCGGGCGGGAGGAGAAATGAGCAGTTCTTC.

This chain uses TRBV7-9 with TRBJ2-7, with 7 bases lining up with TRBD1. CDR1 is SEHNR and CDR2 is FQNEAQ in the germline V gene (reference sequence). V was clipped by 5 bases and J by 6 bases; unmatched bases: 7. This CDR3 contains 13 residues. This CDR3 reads CASSRDSLGEQYF. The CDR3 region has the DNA TGTGCCAGCAGCCGGGACAGCCTTGGCGAGCAGTACTTC.

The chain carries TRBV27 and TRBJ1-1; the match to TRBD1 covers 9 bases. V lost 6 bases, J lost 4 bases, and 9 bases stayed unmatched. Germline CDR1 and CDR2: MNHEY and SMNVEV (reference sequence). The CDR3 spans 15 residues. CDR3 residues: CASSKIATGGTEAFF. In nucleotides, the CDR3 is TGTGCCAGCAGCAAAATCGCGACAGGGGGCACTGAAGCTTTCTTT.

The CDR3, as DNA: TGTGCCAGCAGTCCAGGGACTACCCTCGGTGAGCAGTTCTTC. Its translation: CASSPGTTLGEQFF. The chain carries TRBV6-5 and TRBJ2-1, with 7 bases lining up with TRBD2. J gave up 9 bases and V 5 bases, and 10 bases lay outside the gene matches. This CDR3 region has 14 residues. The germline V gene has CDR1 MNHEY and CDR2 SVGAGI.

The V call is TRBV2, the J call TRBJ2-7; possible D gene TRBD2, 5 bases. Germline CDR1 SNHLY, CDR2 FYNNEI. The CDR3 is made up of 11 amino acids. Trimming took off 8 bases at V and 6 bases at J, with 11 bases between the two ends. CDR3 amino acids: CASGLGSEQYF. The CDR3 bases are TGTGCCAGCGGTTTGGGGAGCGAGCAGTACTTC.

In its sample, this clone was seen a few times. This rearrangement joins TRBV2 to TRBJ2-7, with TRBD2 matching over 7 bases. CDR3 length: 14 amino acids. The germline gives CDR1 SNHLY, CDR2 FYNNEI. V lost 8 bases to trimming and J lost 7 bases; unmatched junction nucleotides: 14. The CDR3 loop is CASDPSGIRIEQYF. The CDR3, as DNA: TGTGCCAGCGATCCTAGCGGAATACGGATTGAGCAGTACTTC. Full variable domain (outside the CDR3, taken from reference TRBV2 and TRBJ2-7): EPEVTQTPSHQVTQMGQEVILRCVPISNHLYFYWYRQILGQKVEFLVSFYNNEISEKSEIFDDQFSVERPDGSNFTLKIRSTKLEDSAMYFCASDPSGIRIEQYFGPGTRLTVT.

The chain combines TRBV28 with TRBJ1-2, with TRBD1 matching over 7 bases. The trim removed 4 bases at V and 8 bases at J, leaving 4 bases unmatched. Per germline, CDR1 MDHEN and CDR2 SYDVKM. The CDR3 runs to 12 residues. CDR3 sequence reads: CASSSTGYGYTF. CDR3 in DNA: TGTGCCAGCAGTTCGACAGGGTACGGCTACACCTTC.

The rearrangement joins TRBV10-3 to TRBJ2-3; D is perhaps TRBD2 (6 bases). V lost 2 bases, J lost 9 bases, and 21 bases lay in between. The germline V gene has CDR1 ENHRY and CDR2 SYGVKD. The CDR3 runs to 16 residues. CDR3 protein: CAISEGVGGPVNTQYF. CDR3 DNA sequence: TGTGCCATCAGTGAGGGTGTCGGGGGACCCGTGAACACGCAGTATTTT.

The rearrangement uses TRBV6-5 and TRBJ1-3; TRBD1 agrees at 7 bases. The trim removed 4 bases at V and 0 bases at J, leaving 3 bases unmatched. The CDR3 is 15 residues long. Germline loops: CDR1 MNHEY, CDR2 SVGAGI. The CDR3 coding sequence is TGTGCCAGCAGTTCGACAGGGTTCTCTGGAAACACCATATATTTT. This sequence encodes CASSSTGFSGNTIYF.

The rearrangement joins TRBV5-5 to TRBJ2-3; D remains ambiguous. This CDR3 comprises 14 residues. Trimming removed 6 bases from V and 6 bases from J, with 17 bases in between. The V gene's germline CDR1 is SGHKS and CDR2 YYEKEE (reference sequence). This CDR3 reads CASNVGGVPDTQYF. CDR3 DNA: TGTGCCAGCAACGTCGGTGGAGTTCCGGATACGCAGTATTTT.

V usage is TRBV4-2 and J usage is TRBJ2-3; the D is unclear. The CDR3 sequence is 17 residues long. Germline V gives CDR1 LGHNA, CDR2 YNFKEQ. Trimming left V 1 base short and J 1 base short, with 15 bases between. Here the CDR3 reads CASSQATRGSGTDTQYF. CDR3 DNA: TGTGCCAGCAGCCAAGCGACCCGCGGCTCTGGCACAGATACGCAGTATTTT.

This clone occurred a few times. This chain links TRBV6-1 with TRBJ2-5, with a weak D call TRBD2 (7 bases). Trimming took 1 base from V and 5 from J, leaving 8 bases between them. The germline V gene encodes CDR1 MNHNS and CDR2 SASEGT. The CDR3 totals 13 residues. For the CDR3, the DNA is TGTGCCAGCAGTGAAGGGGGGGGCGAGACCCAGTACTTC. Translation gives CASSEGGGETQYF.

The CDR3 sequence is CASSLSQSSYNEQFF. The DNA of the CDR3 is TGTGCCAGCAGCTTGTCACAAAGCTCCTACAATGAGCAGTTCTTC. The chain carries TRBV5-4 and TRBJ2-1, with D unclear. The CDR3 length is 15 residues. The ends were cut back, 1 base at V and 0 bases at J, with 8 bases in the middle. Per germline, CDR1 SGHNT and CDR2 YYREEE (reference sequence).

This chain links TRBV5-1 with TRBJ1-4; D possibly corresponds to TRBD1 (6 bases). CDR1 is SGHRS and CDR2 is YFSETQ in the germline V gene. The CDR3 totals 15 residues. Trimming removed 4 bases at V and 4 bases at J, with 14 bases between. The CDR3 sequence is CASSHRGTSNEKLFF. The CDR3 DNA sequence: TGCGCCAGCAGCCATAGGGGGACTAGTAATGAAAAACTGTTTTTT.

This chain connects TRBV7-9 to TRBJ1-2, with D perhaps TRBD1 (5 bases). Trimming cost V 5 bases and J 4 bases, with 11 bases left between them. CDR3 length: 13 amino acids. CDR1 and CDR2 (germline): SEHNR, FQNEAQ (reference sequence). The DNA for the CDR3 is TGTGCCAGCAGCCTAGGGGCCGTCTATGGCTACACCTTC. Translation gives CASSLGAVYGYTF.

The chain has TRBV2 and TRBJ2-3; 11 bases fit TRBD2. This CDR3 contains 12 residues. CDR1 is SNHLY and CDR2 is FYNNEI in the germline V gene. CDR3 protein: CASTSGADTQYF. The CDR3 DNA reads TGTGCTTCGACTAGCGGGGCGGATACGCAGTATTTT.

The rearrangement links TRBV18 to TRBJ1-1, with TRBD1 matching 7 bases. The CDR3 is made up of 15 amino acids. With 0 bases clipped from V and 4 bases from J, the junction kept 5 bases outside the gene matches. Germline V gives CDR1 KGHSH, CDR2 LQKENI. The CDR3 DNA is TGTGCCAGCTCACCACCTAACAGGGGACGCACTGAAGCTTTCTTT. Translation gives CASSPPNRGRTEAFF.

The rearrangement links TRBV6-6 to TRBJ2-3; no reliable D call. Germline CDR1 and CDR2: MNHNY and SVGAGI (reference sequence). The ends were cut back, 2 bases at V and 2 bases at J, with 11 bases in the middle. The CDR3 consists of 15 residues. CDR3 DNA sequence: TGTGCCAGCAGTTACGGGCGAGATCCCACAGATACGCAGTATTTT. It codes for CASSYGRDPTDTQYF.

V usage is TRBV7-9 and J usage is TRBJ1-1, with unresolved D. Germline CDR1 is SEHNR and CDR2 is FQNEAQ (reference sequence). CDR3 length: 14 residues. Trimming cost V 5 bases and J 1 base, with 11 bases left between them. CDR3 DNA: TGTGCCAGCAGCCCAGGATTCCCGAACACTGAAGCTTTCTTT. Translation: CASSPGFPNTEAFF.

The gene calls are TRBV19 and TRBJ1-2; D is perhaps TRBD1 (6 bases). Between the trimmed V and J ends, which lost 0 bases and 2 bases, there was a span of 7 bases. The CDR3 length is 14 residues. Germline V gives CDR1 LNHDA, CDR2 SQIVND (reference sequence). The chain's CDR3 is CASSIEGGNYGYTF. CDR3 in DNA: TGTGCCAGTAGTATAGAAGGGGGAAACTATGGCTACACCTTC.

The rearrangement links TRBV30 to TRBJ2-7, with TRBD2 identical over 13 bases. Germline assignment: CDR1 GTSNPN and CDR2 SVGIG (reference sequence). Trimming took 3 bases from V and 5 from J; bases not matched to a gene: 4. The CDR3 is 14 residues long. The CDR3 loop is CAWRTGLAGDEQYF. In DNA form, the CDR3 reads TGTGCCTGGAGGACCGGACTAGCGGGGGACGAGCAGTACTTC.

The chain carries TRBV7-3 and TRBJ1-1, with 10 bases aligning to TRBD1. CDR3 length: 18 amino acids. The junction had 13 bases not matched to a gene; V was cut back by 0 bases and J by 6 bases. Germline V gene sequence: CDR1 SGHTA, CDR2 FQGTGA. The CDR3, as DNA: TGTGCCAGCAGCTTAACTGGACGGACAGGGGGAGCCGGCGCTGAAGCTTTCTTT. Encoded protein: CASSLTGRTGGAGAEAFF.

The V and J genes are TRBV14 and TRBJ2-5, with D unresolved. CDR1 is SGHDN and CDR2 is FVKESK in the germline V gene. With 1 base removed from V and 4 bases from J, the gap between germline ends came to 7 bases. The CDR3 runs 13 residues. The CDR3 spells CASSQGPGETQYF. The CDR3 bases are TGTGCCAGCAGCCAAGGACCAGGAGAGACCCAGTACTTC.

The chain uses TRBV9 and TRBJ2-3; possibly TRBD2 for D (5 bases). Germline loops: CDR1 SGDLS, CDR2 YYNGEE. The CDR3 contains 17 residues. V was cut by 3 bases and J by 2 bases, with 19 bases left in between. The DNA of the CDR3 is TGTGCCAGCAGCGCACGAGGGTCAAGCGAGCTCACAGATACGCAGTATTTT. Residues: CASSARGSSELTDTQYF.